The entry below gives a single T cell receptor beta chain sequence along with its context. The data derive from a study of blood T cell repertoires in COVID-19. Study background: Collection of acute and convalescent COVID-19 samples took place in the United States, Italy and Spain. Nucleic acid was either cDNA or gDNA, and it came from T cells, B-cell-depleted T cells, or PBMCs.

Original analysis: Quantification of nucleated cells was approximated via reference gene primer amplification. This table comes from immunoSEQ multiplex PCR, and its TCRdb copy is limited to in-frame clones, with some not included. From that table come the V and J calls and clone size; the DNA was used to work out D and trimming. This table holds tens of thousands of clones, 88% found once. This TCR came from a man aged 55 to 70 with acute or convalescent COVID-19. Material for sequencing was peripheral blood.

The CDR3 nucleotides read TGTGCCAGCTCAAGGACTAGCGGGAAAGATGAGCAGTTCTTC. It specifies CASSRTSGKDEQFF. The chain uses TRBV18 and TRBJ2-1, with 12 bases fitting TRBD2. Per germline, CDR1 KGHSH and CDR2 LQKENI. The CDR3 is made up of 14 amino acids. Trimming removed 5 bases from V and 8 bases from J; junction bases left unmatched: 4. The variable domain in full, completed from reference TRBV18 and TRBJ2-1, reads NAGVMQNPRHLVRRRGQEARLRCSPMKGHSHVYWYRQLPEEGLKFMVYLQKENIIDESGMPKERFSAEFPKEGPSILRIQQVVRGDSAAYFCASSRTSGKDEQFFGPGTRLTVL.